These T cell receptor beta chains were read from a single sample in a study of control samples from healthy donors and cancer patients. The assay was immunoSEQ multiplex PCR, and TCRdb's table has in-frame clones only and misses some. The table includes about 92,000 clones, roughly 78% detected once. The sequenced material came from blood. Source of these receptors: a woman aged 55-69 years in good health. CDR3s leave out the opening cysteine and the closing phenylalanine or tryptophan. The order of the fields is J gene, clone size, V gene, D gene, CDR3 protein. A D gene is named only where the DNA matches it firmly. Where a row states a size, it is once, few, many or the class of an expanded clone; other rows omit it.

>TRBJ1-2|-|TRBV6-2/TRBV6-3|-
ASTPRGLGYT
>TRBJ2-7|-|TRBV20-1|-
SAREAWEQY
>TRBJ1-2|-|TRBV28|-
ASMGDQYYGYT
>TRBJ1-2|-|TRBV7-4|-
ASSKTVNYGYT
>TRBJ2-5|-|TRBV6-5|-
ASKGGETQY
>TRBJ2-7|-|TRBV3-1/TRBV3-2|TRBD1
ASSQPDRGAYEQY
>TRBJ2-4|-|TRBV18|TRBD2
ASSPVMSGGAREAGIQY
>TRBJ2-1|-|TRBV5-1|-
ASSLEGAGGSYNEQF
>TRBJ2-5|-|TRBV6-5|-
ASSKDGGGQETQY
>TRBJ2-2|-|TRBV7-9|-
ASSLAGGTDTGELF
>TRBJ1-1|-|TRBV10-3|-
AISVAGSNTEAF
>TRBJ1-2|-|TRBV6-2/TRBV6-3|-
ASSYSPATVYGYT
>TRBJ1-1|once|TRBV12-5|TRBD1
ASGLDRQGHAF
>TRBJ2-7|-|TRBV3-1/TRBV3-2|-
ASSQDWGRAEQY
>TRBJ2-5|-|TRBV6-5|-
ASSGDPGVKTQY
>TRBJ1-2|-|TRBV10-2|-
ASSDGDHREYGYT
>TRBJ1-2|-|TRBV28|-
ASREGKVGGYT
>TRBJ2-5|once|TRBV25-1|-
ASTPRSQQETQY
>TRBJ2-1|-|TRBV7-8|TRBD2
ASSPSGTSGGTWDEQF
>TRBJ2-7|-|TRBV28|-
ASSLSGGLYEQY
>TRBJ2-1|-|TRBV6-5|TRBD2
ASSYSSSASGEEQF
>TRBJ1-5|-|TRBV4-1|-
ASSQEQYSNQPQH
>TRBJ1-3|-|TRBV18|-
ASSPLTDLSSGNTIY
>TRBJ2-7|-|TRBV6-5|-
ASTPTDIPYEQY
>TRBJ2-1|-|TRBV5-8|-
ASSPRGWDSSYNEQF
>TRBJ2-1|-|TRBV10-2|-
ASSRASEGNEQF
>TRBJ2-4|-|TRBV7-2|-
ASTEGRPVTLAKNIQY
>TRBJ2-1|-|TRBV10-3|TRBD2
AISGSGGSSYNEQF
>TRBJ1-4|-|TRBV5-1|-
ASSWREWEKLF
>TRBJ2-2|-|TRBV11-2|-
ASSLEVGPPRTGELF
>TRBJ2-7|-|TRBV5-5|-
ASSYGADYEQY
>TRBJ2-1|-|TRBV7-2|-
ASSLAQGSYNEQF
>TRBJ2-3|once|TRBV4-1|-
ASRDRSPTDTQY
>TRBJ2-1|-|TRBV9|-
ASSVESGSYNEQF
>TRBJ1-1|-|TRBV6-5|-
ASSYGGAGTEAF
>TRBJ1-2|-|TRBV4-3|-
ASSQDRWGLFYGYT
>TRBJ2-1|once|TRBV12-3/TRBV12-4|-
ASSLMTNEQF
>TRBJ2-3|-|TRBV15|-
ATSRDPGGADTQY